These T cell receptor beta chains were read from a single sample in a study of blood T cell repertoires in COVID-19. Assay used: immunoSEQ multiplex PCR; TCRdb lists only in-frame clones, some missing. Among about 99,000 clones listed, over 65% were seen once. The sample comprised peripheral blood. These receptors were collected from a man in his sixties with acute or convalescent COVID-19. The CDR3 runs from the conserved cysteine through the conserved F or W. Each record gives: V gene, D gene, J gene, CDR3 length, clone size, CDR3 DNA, CDR3 protein. A D gene is named only where the DNA matches it firmly. For some rows the clone size is stated as once, few or many, or as a class when expanded; others skip it.

V: TRBV5-1; D: TRBD2; J: TRBJ2-1; length: 15; size: .; DNA: TGCGCCAGCAGCCGAGGACTAGCGGGAGATCATGAGCAGTTCTTC; CDR3: CASSRGLAGDHEQFF
V: TRBV4-2; D: .; J: TRBJ1-5; length: 13; size: .; DNA: TGTGCCAGCAGCCAAGATCTGTCTCAGCCCCAGCATTTT; CDR3: CASSQDLSQPQHF
V: TRBV19; D: .; J: TRBJ1-5; length: 14; size: .; DNA: TGTGCCAGTAGCGTGACAGTAAGCAATCAGCCCCAGCATTTT; CDR3: CASSVTVSNQPQHF
V: TRBV10-3; D: .; J: TRBJ2-7; length: 12; size: .; DNA: TGTGCCATCTCCACCCTATCCTACGAGCAGTACTTC; CDR3: CAISTLSYEQYF
V: TRBV10-1; D: .; J: TRBJ2-5; length: 13; size: .; DNA: TGCGCCAGCAGTGAGTCGGGGAGAGAGACCCAGTACTTC; CDR3: CASSESGRETQYF
V: TRBV5-1; D: .; J: TRBJ1-2; length: 15; size: .; DNA: TGCGCCAGCAGCCCCGGGACATACTCTAACTATGGCTACACCTTC; CDR3: CASSPGTYSNYGYTF
V: TRBV7-9; D: .; J: TRBJ1-1; length: 14; size: .; DNA: TGTGCCAGCAGCTTAGTTACAGTGAACACTGAAGCTTTCTTT; CDR3: CASSLVTVNTEAFF
V: TRBV27; D: TRBD1; J: TRBJ2-2; length: 18; size: .; DNA: TGTGCCAGCAGTCCCACCCGTTTGGGACAGGGGTTCCACGGGGAGCTGTTTTTT; CDR3: CASSPTRLGQGFHGELFF
V: TRBV6-6; D: .; J: TRBJ2-5; length: 15; size: .; DNA: TGTGCCAGCAGTTACGCTACCCCCGCGGGAGAGACCCAGTACTTC; CDR3: CASSYATPAGETQYF
V: TRBV11-2; D: TRBD1; J: TRBJ2-2; length: 18; size: .; DNA: TGTGCCAGCAGATCCGCTACCGGGACAGGGACTTACACCGGGGAGCTGTTTTTT; CDR3: CASRSATGTGTYTGELFF
V: TRBV11-3; D: .; J: TRBJ1-1; length: 14; size: .; DNA: TGTGCCAGCAGCTCAGTCATGGGGGGGACTGAAGCTTTCTTT; CDR3: CASSSVMGGTEAFF
V: TRBV27; D: TRBD1; J: TRBJ2-5; length: 16; size: once; DNA: TGTGCCAGCAGTTACTACACAGGGGGCCGTCAAGAGACCCAGTACTTC; CDR3: CASSYYTGGRQETQYF
V: TRBV28; D: TRBD2; J: TRBJ2-4; length: 17; size: .; DNA: TGTGCCAGCAGTCCGGGACTAGCGGGGTTAGCCAAAAACATTCAGTACTTC; CDR3: CASSPGLAGLAKNIQYF